A single sample is the source of the 12 T cell receptor beta chains below, sequenced in a study of T cell changes during pregnancy in multiple sclerosis (dated by TCRdb to 2018 to 2020). The library came from the immunoSEQ multiplex PCR assay. Held by TCRdb, this immuneACCESS table contains in-frame sequences only and omits some clones. Under half of the omission traces to an unresolved V gene where checked; the cause of the rest is unknown. This sample lists tens of thousands of clones; approximately 91% were detected once. Of the sample, approximately 4.4% falls within the top ten clones. The sequenced sample was peripheral blood, obtained in the second trimester of pregnancy. The receptors shown here come from a female donor in good health, enrolled as a control in a pregnancy study.

The chain has TRBV6-5 and TRBJ1-5, with D possibly being TRBD1 (5 bases). Germline V lookup: CDR1 MNHEY, CDR2 SVGAGI. The CDR3 contains 15 residues. Trimming left V 7 bases short and J 2 bases short, with 15 bases between. The CDR3 nucleotides are TGTGCCAGCAAGGAGGGGTTAGTAGGCAATCAGCCCCAGCATTTT. Protein product: CASKEGLVGNQPQHF.

The chain employs TRBV9 and TRBJ1-4, with D possibly being TRBD1 (5 bases). Germline V gene lookup returns CDR1 SGDLS and CDR2 YYNGEE. The length of the CDR3 is 18 residues. Trimming took off 0 bases at V and 0 bases at J, with 15 bases between the two ends. CDR3 sequence (DNA): TGTGCCAGCAGCGTAGCGACCGAGACAGAAGCAACTAATGAAAAACTGTTTTTT. Encoded protein: CASSVATETEATNEKLFF.

V gene TRBV2 combines with J gene TRBJ2-7; TRBD2 aligns across 9 bases. CDR1 and CDR2 from the germline V gene are SNHLY and FYNNEI. The CDR3 is 16 residues long. The J segment lost 2 bases and the V segment lost 6 bases, leaving 11 bases of the junction unmatched. As DNA, the CDR3 is TGTGCCAGCAGGAGTCCCAGCGGGAGGACGACCTACGAGCAGTACTTC. Its translation: CASRSPSGRTTYEQYF.

This clone counts as medium-sized (0.01 to 0.1%). This rearrangement joins TRBV27 to TRBJ1-1; 9 nucleotides agree with TRBD1. The CDR3 consists of 13 residues. Looked up from germline, CDR1 is MNHEY and CDR2 is SMNVEV (reference sequence). With 7 bases clipped from V and 5 bases from J, the junction kept 5 bases outside the gene matches. CDR3 protein: CASTTGGRTEAFF. The DNA for the CDR3 is TGTGCCAGCACGACAGGGGGGCGAACTGAAGCTTTCTTT.

The chain links TRBV7-2 to TRBJ2-5, with TRBD2 matching over 12 bases. The V and J ends lost 1 base and 9 bases, in that order; junction bases with no gene match: 9. CDR1 is SGHTA, CDR2 FQGNSA, per germline. This CDR3 has 16 residues. The CDR3 nucleotides are TGTGCCAGCAGCTTAGTCCACCTAGCGGGAGGGGGGGCCCAGTACTTC. Amino acids: CASSLVHLAGGGAQYF.

V gene TRBV5-1 combines with J gene TRBJ2-1, with TRBD1 as a possible D gene (5 bases). The CDR3 is 15 residues long. The V gene lost 3 bases and the J gene lost 6 bases, with 16 bases spanning the gap. Germline V lookup: CDR1 SGHRS, CDR2 YFSETQ. As DNA, the CDR3 is TGCGCCAGCAGCTCCTCCGCAGGGCGAGGCAATGAGCAGTTCTTC. It encodes CASSSSAGRGNEQFF.

V and J are TRBV19 and TRBJ1-4, with 7 bases that match TRBD1. The length of the CDR3 is 15 residues. Trimming took 6 bases from V and 1 from J; bases not matched to a gene: 5. The germline V gene has CDR1 LNHDA and CDR2 SQIVND (reference sequence). The CDR3 region has the DNA TGTGCCAGTAGGACCGCAGGGGGAACTAATGAAAAACTGTTTTTT. Its translation is CASRTAGGTNEKLFF.

Here the CDR3 DNA reads TGCAGCGCAAGACAGAACACTGAAGCTTTCTTT. Protein product: CSARQNTEAFF. The chain combines TRBV29-1 with TRBJ1-1, with D hard to call. Trimming took 7 bases from V and 1 from J, leaving 7 bases between them. This CDR3 comprises 11 residues. Germline CDR1 reads SQVTM; CDR2 reads ANQGSEA.

The chain couples TRBV7-3 to TRBJ1-6; D is unclear. The germline CDR1 and CDR2 sequences are SGHTA and FQGTGA. Deletions cut 5 bases from V and 7 bases from J, with 12 bases between. This CDR3 has 14 amino acids. CDR3 region: CASSNGGRNSPLHF. For the CDR3, the DNA is TGTGCCAGCAGCAATGGTGGGCGCAATTCACCCCTCCACTTT.

This chain connects TRBV11-2 to TRBJ1-6; TRBD1 matches at 8 bases. The CDR3 loop spans 14 amino acids. The trim removed 6 bases at V and 10 bases at J, leaving 8 bases unmatched. Germline CDR1 SGHAT, CDR2 FQNNGV. The CDR3: CASSLLRGQSPLHF. The CDR3 region has the DNA TGTGCCAGCAGTCTACTCAGGGGGCAATCACCCCTCCACTTT.

The rearrangement joins TRBV7-8 to TRBJ2-7, with 9 bases aligning to TRBD1. The CDR3 has 12 amino acids. J gave up 6 bases and V 5 bases, and 2 bases lay outside the gene matches. The germline CDR1 and CDR2 sequences are SGHVS and FQNEAQ. CDR3: CASSRDRVEQYF. The CDR3 DNA reads as TGTGCCAGCAGCAGGGACAGGGTCGAGCAGTACTTC. Supplemented by reference TRBV7-8 and TRBJ2-7, the full variable domain reads GAGVSQSPRYKVAKRGQDVALRCDPISGHVSLFWYQQALGQGPEFLTYFQNEAQLDKSGLPSDRFFAERPEGSVSTLKIQRTQQEDSAVYLCASSRDRVEQYFGPGTRLTVT.

The chain combines TRBV5-1 with TRBJ2-7; D perhaps matches TRBD2 (5 bases). The V and J ends lost 5 bases and 3 bases respectively, with 15 bases between them. This CDR3 has 14 residues. Germline assignment: CDR1 SGHRS and CDR2 YFSETQ. CDR3 bases: TGCGCCAGCAGTATGACCGGGATAAACTACGAGCAGTACTTC. Its translation: CASSMTGINYEQYF.